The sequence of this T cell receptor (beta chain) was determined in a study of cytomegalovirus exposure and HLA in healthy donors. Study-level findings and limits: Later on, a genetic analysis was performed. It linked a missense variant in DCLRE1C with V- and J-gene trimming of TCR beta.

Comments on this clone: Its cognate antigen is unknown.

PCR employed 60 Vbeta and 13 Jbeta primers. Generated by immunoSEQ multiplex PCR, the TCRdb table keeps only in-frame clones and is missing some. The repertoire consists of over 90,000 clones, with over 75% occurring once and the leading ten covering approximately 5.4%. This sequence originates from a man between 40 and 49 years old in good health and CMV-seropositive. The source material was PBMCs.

For the CDR3, the DNA is TGCGCCAGCAGCTTGCATGGGGCGACTGAAGCTTTCTTT. Translated, it gives CASSLHGATEAFF. The chain links TRBV5-1 to TRBJ1-1; the D gene is possibly TRBD1 (5 bases). V dropped 1 base and J dropped 5 bases, with 9 bases sitting between them. CDR1 is SGHRS, CDR2 YFSETQ, per germline. CDR3 length: 13 amino acids.